This T cell receptor (beta chain) appears in the sequencing data of a study of blood T cell repertoires in COVID-19. Study summary: Both acute and convalescent COVID-19 samples were obtained from the United States, Italy and Spain.

From germline, CDR1 is SGHRS and CDR2 YFSETQ. V shed 4 bases and J 5 bases; nucleotides not matched to a gene: 3. The CDR3 loop spans 14 amino acids. During active infection, Seattle patients enrolled and were then monitored through disease. In the original workflow: Reference gene primer amplification in the assay estimated nucleated cell counts. Generated by immunoSEQ multiplex PCR, the TCRdb table keeps only in-frame clones and is missing some. V and J calls and clone size are given by that table; D and trimming were obtained from the DNA. The sample holds more than 200,000 clones, 80% to 90% seen once.

The receptor was isolated from a man between 25 and 39 years old with COVID-19, enrolled during active disease. Sequenced material: peripheral blood. The chain joins TRBV5-1 to TRBJ1-6, with 7 bases matching TRBD1. Here the CDR3 reads CASSIGTDNSPLHF. The CDR3 region has the DNA TGCGCCAGCAGCATCGGGACAGATAATTCACCCCTCCACTTT.